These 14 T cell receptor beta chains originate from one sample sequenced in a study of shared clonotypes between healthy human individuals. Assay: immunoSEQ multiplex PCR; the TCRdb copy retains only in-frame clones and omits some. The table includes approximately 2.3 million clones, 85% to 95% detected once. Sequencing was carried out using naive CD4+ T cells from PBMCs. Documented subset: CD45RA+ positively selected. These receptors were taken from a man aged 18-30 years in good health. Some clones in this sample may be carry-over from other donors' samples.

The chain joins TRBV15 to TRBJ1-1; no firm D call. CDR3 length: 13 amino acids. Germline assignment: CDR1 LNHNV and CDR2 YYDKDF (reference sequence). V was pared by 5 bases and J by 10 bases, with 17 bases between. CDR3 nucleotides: TGTGCCACCAGCCGCTTAGGGCTCCTGGGAGCTTTCTTT. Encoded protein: CATSRLGLLGAFF.

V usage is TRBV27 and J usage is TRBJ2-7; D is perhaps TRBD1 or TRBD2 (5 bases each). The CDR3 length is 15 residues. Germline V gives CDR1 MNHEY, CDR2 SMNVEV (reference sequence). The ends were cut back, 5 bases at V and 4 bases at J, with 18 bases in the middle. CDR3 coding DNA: TGTGCCAGCAGTACCCCAGAGGGGTCCCGTTACGAGCAGTACTTC. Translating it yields CASSTPEGSRYEQYF.

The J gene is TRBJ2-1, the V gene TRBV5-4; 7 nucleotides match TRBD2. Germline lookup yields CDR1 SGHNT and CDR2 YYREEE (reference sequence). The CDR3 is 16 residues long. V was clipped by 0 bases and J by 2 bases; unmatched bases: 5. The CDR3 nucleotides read TGTGCCAGCAGCTTGGCGCGGGAGTGGGCCTACAATGAGCAGTTCTTC. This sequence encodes CASSLAREWAYNEQFF.

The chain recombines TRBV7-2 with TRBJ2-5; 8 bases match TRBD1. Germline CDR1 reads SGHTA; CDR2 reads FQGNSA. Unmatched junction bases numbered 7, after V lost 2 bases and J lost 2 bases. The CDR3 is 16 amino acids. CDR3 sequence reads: CASSLFGTGIQETQYF. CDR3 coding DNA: TGTGCCAGCAGCTTATTCGGGACAGGTATTCAAGAGACCCAGTACTTC.

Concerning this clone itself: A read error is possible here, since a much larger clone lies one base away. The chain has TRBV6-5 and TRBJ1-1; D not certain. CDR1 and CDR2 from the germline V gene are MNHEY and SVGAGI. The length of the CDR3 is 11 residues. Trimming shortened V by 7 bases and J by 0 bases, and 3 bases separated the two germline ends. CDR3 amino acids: CASNLNTEAFF. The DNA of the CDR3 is TGTGCCAGCAATCTGAACACTGAAGCTTTCTTT.

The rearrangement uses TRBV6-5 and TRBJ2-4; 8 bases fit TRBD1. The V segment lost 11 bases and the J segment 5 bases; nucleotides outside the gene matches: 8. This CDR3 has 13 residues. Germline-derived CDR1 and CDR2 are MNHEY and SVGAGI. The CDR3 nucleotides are TGTGCCTCCCGGGGACAGGTGCAAAACATTCAGTACTTC. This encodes CASRGQVQNIQYF.

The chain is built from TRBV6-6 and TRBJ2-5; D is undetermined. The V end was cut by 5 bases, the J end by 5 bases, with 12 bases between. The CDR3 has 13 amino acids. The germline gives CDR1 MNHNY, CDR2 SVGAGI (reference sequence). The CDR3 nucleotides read TGTGCCAGCAGTACAAGAGCGTGGGAGACCCAGTACTTC. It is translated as CASSTRAWETQYF.

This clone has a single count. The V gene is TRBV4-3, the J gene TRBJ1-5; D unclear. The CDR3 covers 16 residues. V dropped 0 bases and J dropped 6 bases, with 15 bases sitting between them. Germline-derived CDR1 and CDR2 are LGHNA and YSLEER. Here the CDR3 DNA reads TGCGCCAGCAGCCAAGATCATCGCAGGCCGGGTCAGCCCCAGCATTTT. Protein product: CASSQDHRRPGQPQHF.

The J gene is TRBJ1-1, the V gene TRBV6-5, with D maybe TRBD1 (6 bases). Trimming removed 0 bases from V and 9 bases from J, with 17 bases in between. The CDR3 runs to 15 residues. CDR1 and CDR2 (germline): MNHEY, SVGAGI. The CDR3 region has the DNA TGTGCCAGCAGTTACTCGAGGCTTTGGCAGGGGCAAGCTTTCTTT. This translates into CASSYSRLWQGQAFF.

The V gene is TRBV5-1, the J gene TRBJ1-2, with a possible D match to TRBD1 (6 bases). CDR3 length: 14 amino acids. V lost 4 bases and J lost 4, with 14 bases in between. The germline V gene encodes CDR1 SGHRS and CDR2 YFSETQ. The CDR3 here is CASSLGTLPYGYTF. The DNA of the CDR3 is TGCGCCAGCAGCCTAGGGACATTACCCTATGGCTACACCTTC.

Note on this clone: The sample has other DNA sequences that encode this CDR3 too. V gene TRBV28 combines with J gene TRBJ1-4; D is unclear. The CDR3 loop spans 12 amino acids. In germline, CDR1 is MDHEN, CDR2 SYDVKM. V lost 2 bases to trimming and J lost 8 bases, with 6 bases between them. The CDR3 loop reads CASSLGREKLFF. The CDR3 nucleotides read TGTGCCAGCAGTTTAGGGCGGGAAAAACTGTTTTTT.

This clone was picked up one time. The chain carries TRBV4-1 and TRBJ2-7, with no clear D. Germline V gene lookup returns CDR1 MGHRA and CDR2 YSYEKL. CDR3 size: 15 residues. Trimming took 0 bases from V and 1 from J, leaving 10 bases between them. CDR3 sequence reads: CASSQDPYGSYEQYF. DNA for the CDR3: TGCGCCAGCAGCCAAGATCCGTACGGGTCCTACGAGCAGTACTTC.

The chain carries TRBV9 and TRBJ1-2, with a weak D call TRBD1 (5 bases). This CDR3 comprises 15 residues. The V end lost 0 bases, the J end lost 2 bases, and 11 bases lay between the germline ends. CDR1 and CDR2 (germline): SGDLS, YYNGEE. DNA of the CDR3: TGTGCCAGCAGCGTAGCTATAGGGGCCAACTATGGCTACACCTTC. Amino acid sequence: CASSVAIGANYGYTF.

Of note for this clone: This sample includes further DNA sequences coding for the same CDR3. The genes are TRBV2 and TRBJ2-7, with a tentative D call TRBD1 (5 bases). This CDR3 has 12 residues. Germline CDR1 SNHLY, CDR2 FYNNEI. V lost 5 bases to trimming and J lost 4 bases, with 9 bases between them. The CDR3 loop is CASSTDSYEQYF. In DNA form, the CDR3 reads TGTGCCAGCAGTACTGACAGTTACGAGCAGTACTTC. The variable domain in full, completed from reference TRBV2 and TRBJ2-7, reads EPEVTQTPSHQVTQMGQEVILRCVPISNHLYFYWYRQILGQKVEFLVSFYNNEISEKSEIFDDQFSVERPDGSNFTLKIRSTKLEDSAMYFCASSTDSYEQYFGPGTRLTVT.